These T cell receptor beta chains were read from a single sample in a study of blood T cell repertoires in COVID-19. TCRdb's copy holds only in-frame clones and misses some; the assay was immunoSEQ multiplex PCR. The data show approximately 110,000 clones, roughly 76% seen once. The sequenced material came from peripheral blood. The receptors here all came from a woman between 70 and 85 years old with acute or convalescent COVID-19. CDR3s include the opening cysteine and the closing phenylalanine or tryptophan. A D gene is named only where the DNA matches it firmly. Size tells how often a clone was seen (once, few, many) or the class of an expanded clone, and some rows leave it out.

d_gene	v_gene	j_gene	len	abundance	CDR3aa	CDR3nt
TRBD2	TRBV10-3	TRBJ2-5	14	few	CAISLTSGGETQYF	TGTGCCATCAGTCTTACTAGCGGCGGGGAGACCCAGTACTTC
TRBD1	TRBV27	TRBJ2-1	18	.	CASSPGTGFLSSYNEQFF	TGTGCCAGCAGTCCCGGGACAGGCTTTCTAAGCTCCTACAATGAGCAGTTCTTC
.	TRBV9	TRBJ1-1	15	.	CASSVGHQGNTEAFF	TGTGCCAGCAGCGTAGGGCACCAGGGGAACACTGAAGCTTTCTTT
TRBD1	TRBV30	TRBJ1-5	14	.	CAWSGQGAGQPQHF	TGTGCCTGGAGTGGACAGGGGGCAGGCCAGCCCCAGCATTTT
.	TRBV30	TRBJ1-1	14	.	CAWSVGGANTEAFF	TGTGCCTGGAGTGTCGGCGGAGCGAACACTGAAGCTTTCTTT
.	TRBV6-5	TRBJ1-2	14	.	CASSYAMAGKSYTF	TGTGCCAGCAGTTACGCCATGGCAGGGAAGTCCTACACCTTC
TRBD1	TRBV6-2/TRBV6-3	TRBJ2-2	16	.	CASSQTGGPVTGELFF	TGTGCCAGCAGCCAAACAGGGGGGCCGGTCACCGGGGAGCTGTTTTTT
.	TRBV3-1/TRBV3-2	TRBJ1-2	13	.	CASSHDRRKGYTF	TGTGCCAGCAGCCACGACAGGAGGAAGGGCTACACCTTC
.	TRBV3-1/TRBV3-2	TRBJ2-5	15	.	CASSLQSGPGGTQYF	TGTGCCAGCAGCCTTCAATCTGGGCCTGGTGGCACCCAGTACTTC
TRBD1	TRBV5-4	TRBJ2-7	15	.	CASSPLPGQGHEQYF	TGTGCCAGCAGCCCCCTCCCGGGACAGGGCCACGAGCAGTACTTC
.	TRBV6-2/TRBV6-3	TRBJ1-5	14	few	CASSPRSYDQPQHF	TGTGCCAGCAGCCCCCGATCCTACGATCAGCCCCAGCATTTT
TRBD2	TRBV10-3	TRBJ2-2	17	.	CAISELRTSGDTGELFF	TGTGCCATCAGTGAGTTGAGGACTAGCGGGGACACCGGGGAGCTGTTTTTT
TRBD1	TRBV3-1/TRBV3-2	TRBJ1-3	15	.	CASSQGGQGVSTIYF	TGTGCCAGCAGCCAAGGGGGACAGGGCGTAAGCACCATATATTTT